Following are 29 T cell receptor beta chains from one sample sequenced in a study of T-cell memory formation after mild COVID-19. Using its own MiXCR run on the 5' RACE reads, TCRdb lists one record per CDR3 protein. The sample includes 45,000 to 65,000 distinct CDR3 sequences, over 8.5% of them seen just once. Input material: PBMCs or a T cell subset sorted from them (not recorded which). Receptors originate from an adult woman who had mild COVID-19 (a few samples of this study predate the infection). Cell type and time point are not known.

This clonotype showed up just a few times. CDR3 bases: TGTGCCACCAGTGATTTGCGAACAGGGGCGATGGGCACAGATACGCAGTATTTT. It codes for CATSDLRTGAMGTDTQYF. This chain connects TRBV24-1 to TRBJ2-3; 7 bases align to TRBD1. J was trimmed by 1 base and V by 0 bases; bases with no gene match: 9. This CDR3 is 18 amino acids long. Germline V lookup: CDR1 KGHDR, CDR2 SFDVKD.

This clonotype was seen only a few times. The chain combines TRBV6-1 with TRBJ1-6; D is uncertain. The CDR3 covers 13 residues. The germline V gene has CDR1 MNHNS and CDR2 SASEGT. V shed 1 base and J shed 8 bases, with 6 bases lying between them. CDR3 sequence (DNA): TGTGCCAGCAGTGAAGAAAATTATTCACCCCTCCACTTT. As protein: CASSEENYSPLHF.

The V and J genes are TRBV24-1 and TRBJ2-1; 11 nucleotides match TRBD2. The CDR3 is made up of 15 amino acids. J gave up 8 bases and V 7 bases, and 9 bases lay outside the gene matches. Germline V lookup: CDR1 KGHDR, CDR2 SFDVKD. CDR3 DNA: TGTGCCACCAGAGATACTAGCGGGAGAGTGCATGAGCAGTTCTTC. Translated: CATRDTSGRVHEQFF.

V usage is TRBV9 and J usage is TRBJ1-5; possible D gene TRBD1, 6 bases. Between the trimmed V and J ends, which lost 4 bases and 3 bases, there was a span of 14 bases. The CDR3 loop spans 15 amino acids. CDR1 and CDR2 from the germline V gene are SGDLS and YYNGEE. The CDR3 loop reads CASSISDSHNQPQHF. As DNA, the CDR3 is TGTGCCAGCAGCATCTCGGACAGCCACAATCAGCCCCAGCATTTT.

This clonotype was seen a handful of times. The genes are TRBV5-1 and TRBJ2-1; the match to TRBD2 covers 10 bases. The CDR3 has 15 residues. With V trimmed by 4 bases and J by 9 bases, 10 bases remained unmatched. In germline, CDR1 is SGHRS, CDR2 YFSETQ. The CDR3 loop is CASSEAGGPSGEQFF. CDR3 nucleotides: TGCGCCAGCAGCGAAGCGGGAGGGCCCTCTGGTGAGCAGTTCTTC.

This clonotype was counted many times. The CDR3 DNA sequence: TGTGCCACCAGCAGAGATCGGACCCAGTACTTC. This translates into CATSRDRTQYF. This chain uses TRBV15 with TRBJ2-5; D is unresolved. Germline-derived CDR1 and CDR2 are LNHNV and YYDKDF (reference sequence). The CDR3 is made up of 11 amino acids. V dropped 0 bases and J dropped 7 bases, with 3 bases sitting between them.

This clonotype has a handful of counts. The CDR3 region is CASSLTVRGVRAKNIQYF. For the CDR3, the DNA is TGTGCCAGCAGCTTAACGGTGCGGGGGGTGAGGGCCAAAAACATTCAGTACTTC. The genes are TRBV11-2 and TRBJ2-4, with 8 bases aligning to TRBD2. CDR3 size: 18 residues. Per the germline V gene, CDR1 is SGHAT and CDR2 is FQNNGV. The junction had 10 bases not matched to a gene; V was cut back by 2 bases and J by 1 base.

In its sample, this clonotype was seen a few times. The V gene is TRBV5-5, the J gene TRBJ1-1, with D maybe TRBD1 (5 bases). Trimming removed 2 bases from V and 11 bases from J, with 16 bases in between. Germline V gives CDR1 SGHKS, CDR2 YYEKEE (reference sequence). CDR3 size: 13 residues. CDR3 nucleotides: TGTGCCAGCAGCTTTCAGGGCGCCCTGGGTGCTTTCTTT. Amino acids: CASSFQGALGAFF.

This clonotype was observed a few times. The gene calls are TRBV20-1 and TRBJ1-5; tentatively, D is TRBD1 (5 bases). The CDR3 spans 12 residues. Germline values: CDR1 DFQATT, CDR2 SNEGSKA (reference sequence). Trimming left V 2 bases short and J 6 bases short, with 8 bases between. The CDR3 sequence is CSARRGTQPQHF. The CDR3 coding sequence is TGCAGTGCTAGACGGGGGACTCAGCCCCAGCATTTT.

This clonotype was counted between two and nine times. This chain uses TRBV25-1 with TRBJ2-1; 8 bases match TRBD2. The CDR3 is made up of 14 amino acids. Germline-derived CDR1 and CDR2 are MGHDK and SYGVNS. The junction had 2 bases not matched to a gene; V was cut back by 1 base and J by 6 bases. CDR3 amino acids: CASSESGTSNEQFF. As DNA, the CDR3 is TGTGCCAGCAGTGAATCCGGGACTAGCAATGAGCAGTTCTTC.

There are many counts of this clonotype. This sequence joins TRBV19 and TRBJ2-7; D call uncertain. The germline gives CDR1 LNHDA, CDR2 SQIVND (reference sequence). V lost 7 bases and J lost 0, with 19 bases in between. This CDR3 has 16 amino acids. The CDR3 bases are TGTGCCAGTAAGGACGTATCAGTGACGAGCTCCTACGAGCAGTACTTC. It specifies CASKDVSVTSSYEQYF.

This sequence joins TRBV15 and TRBJ2-5, with TRBD2 matching 7 bases. V shed 8 bases, J shed 2 bases, and the junction held 5 bases outside the gene matches. CDR3 length: 13 residues. Looked up from germline, CDR1 is LNHNV and CDR2 is YYDKDF (reference sequence). CDR3 residues: CATSPGLQETQYF. In DNA, the CDR3 is TGTGCCACCTCTCCGGGACTACAAGAGACCCAGTACTTC.

This chain uses TRBV12-5 with TRBJ2-5, with D uncertain. CDR3 length: 11 residues. CDR1 LGHNT and CDR2 FRNRAP come from the germline V gene. V was clipped by 3 bases and J by 4 bases, with 3 bases between them. In nucleotides, the CDR3 is TGTGCTAGTGGTTTTAGAGAGACCCAGTACTTC. Protein sequence: CASGFRETQYF.

This clonotype was seen a few times. The junction differs from germline at one of its ends, possibly a read error. V is TRBV7-7 and J is TRBJ2-1; TRBD2 matches at 11 bases. Per the germline V gene, CDR1 is SSHAT and CDR2 is FNYEAQ (reference sequence). This CDR3 has 16 amino acids. The CDR3 loop is CASSLSSGRYSNEQFF. CDR3 nucleotides: TGTGCTAGCAGCCTTTCTAGCGGGAGGTATTCAAATGAGCAGTTCTTC.

This clonotype was observed a few times. The genes are TRBV29-1 and TRBJ2-3; D perhaps matches TRBD1 (5 bases). Germline V gene data show CDR1 as SQVTM and CDR2 as ANQGSEA. V lost 3 bases to trimming and J lost 4 bases, with 11 bases between them. The CDR3 spans 13 residues. The CDR3 sequence is CSVDGEGADTQYF. The CDR3 DNA is TGCAGCGTTGATGGGGAAGGGGCAGATACGCAGTATTTT.

This clonotype was recorded many times. The gene calls are TRBV3-1 and TRBJ2-3; D possibly corresponds to TRBD1 (5 bases). The ends were cut back, 3 bases at V and 3 bases at J, with 10 bases in the middle. This CDR3 has 14 amino acids. The germline V gene has CDR1 LGHDT and CDR2 YNNKEL (reference sequence). CDR3: CASSHGRVTDTQYF. The CDR3, as DNA: TGTGCCAGCAGCCACGGCAGGGTGACAGATACGCAGTATTTT.

The chain couples TRBV5-1 to TRBJ2-7; TRBD2 aligns across 8 bases. V was clipped by 4 bases and J by 2 bases; unmatched bases: 5. The CDR3 is 14 amino acids. In germline, CDR1 is SGHRS, CDR2 YFSETQ. CDR3 nucleotide sequence: TGCGCCAGCAGCCCCGGGGGGGTGGCCTACGAGCAGTACTTC. Protein product: CASSPGGVAYEQYF.

This clonotype was found many times. Sequence at one end of the junction differs from germline and may be a read error. V usage is TRBV4-1 and J usage is TRBJ1-4, with TRBD1 as a possible D gene (6 bases). This CDR3 is built from 18 residues. Germline V gene data show CDR1 as MGHRA and CDR2 as YSYEKL. The CDR3 here is CASSRGPSGSGEGMELFF. CDR3 nucleotides: TGCGCCAGCAGCCGGGGGCCGTCGGGTTCAGGGGAAGGAATGGAACTTTTTTTT.

The DNA for the CDR3 is TGCGCCAGCAGCGAGAACACTGAAGCTTTCTTT. The encoded protein is CASSENTEAFF. The J gene is TRBJ1-1, the V gene TRBV5-1; D unresolved. Germline V lookup: CDR1 SGHRS, CDR2 YFSETQ. This CDR3 region has 11 residues. Trimming took 4 bases from V and 1 from J, leaving 2 bases between them.

This clonotype occurred a few times. The J gene is TRBJ2-1, the V gene TRBV20-1; 8 nucleotides line up with TRBD2. Unmatched junction bases numbered 15, after V lost 2 bases and J lost 3 bases. This CDR3 has 18 amino acids. The germline CDR1 and CDR2 sequences are DFQATT and SNEGSKA (reference sequence). CDR3 DNA: TGCAGTGCTAGATCAACGACTTTTAGCGGGGTCTTCTACAATGAGCAGTTCTTC. It translates to CSARSTTFSGVFYNEQFF.

In its sample, this clonotype was seen many times. The chain has TRBV5-4 and TRBJ2-5; 7 bases fit TRBD1. The CDR3 runs to 14 residues. Looked up from germline, CDR1 is SGHNT and CDR2 is YYREEE (reference sequence). J gave up 1 base and V 5 bases, and 5 bases lay outside the gene matches. As DNA, the CDR3 is TGTGCCAGCAGTTTAAGGACAGGCCAAGAGACCCAGTACTTC. Its protein is CASSLRTGQETQYF.

This clonotype was found many times. This sequence joins TRBV29-1 and TRBJ1-5; D not resolved. CDR1 and CDR2 (germline): SQVTM, ANQGSEA. Trimming removed 5 bases at V and 5 bases at J, with 16 bases between. This CDR3 spans 14 amino acids. CDR3 nucleotide sequence: TGCAGCGTTAGCTTTTCCGGGCGAGATCAGCCCCAGCATTTT. It encodes CSVSFSGRDQPQHF.

In its sample, this clonotype was seen many times. This rearrangement joins TRBV29-1 to TRBJ2-7; 8 bases match TRBD2. Germline V gives CDR1 SQVTM, CDR2 ANQGSEA. CDR3 size: 13 residues. Trimming cost V 4 bases and J 3 bases; bases outside gene matches: 5. CDR3: CSVAGSGNYEQYF. In nucleotides, the CDR3 is TGCAGCGTTGCGGGTAGCGGGAACTACGAGCAGTACTTC.

The chain carries TRBV4-1 and TRBJ2-7; D call uncertain. Germline assignment: CDR1 MGHRA and CDR2 YSYEKL. This CDR3 contains 14 residues. V was trimmed by 0 bases and J by 2 bases, leaving 8 bases between them. As DNA, the CDR3 is TGCGCCAGCAGCCAAGATCCAGGAACCTACGAGCAGTACTTC. It translates to CASSQDPGTYEQYF.

The chain combines TRBV6-1 with TRBJ2-2, with TRBD2 as a possible D gene (7 bases). V lost 8 bases and J lost 7, with 14 bases in between. CDR1 is MNHNS, CDR2 SASEGT, per germline. The CDR3 loop spans 13 amino acids. The CDR3 reads CASAGAQGGELFF. The CDR3 coding sequence is TGTGCCAGCGCGGGGGCCCAGGGCGGGGAGCTGTTTTTT.

V usage is TRBV5-5 and J usage is TRBJ2-7, with 7 bases lining up with TRBD1. V shed 5 bases, J shed 0 bases, and the junction held 8 bases outside the gene matches. CDR1 is SGHKS and CDR2 is YYEKEE in the germline V gene (reference sequence). This CDR3 region has 15 residues. CDR3 region: CASSSRGPISYEQYF. The DNA of the CDR3 is TGTGCCAGCAGTTCTAGGGGGCCTATCTCCTACGAGCAGTACTTC.

This clonotype was seen a handful of times. The genes are TRBV4-2 and TRBJ2-7; 9 bases agree with TRBD1. Germline V gene data show CDR1 as LGHNA and CDR2 as YNFKEQ. The CDR3 extends over 16 amino acids. Germline trimming cut 1 base from V and 2 bases from J; bases unmatched to any gene: 6. The CDR3 sequence is CASSQAARDRAYEQYF. The CDR3 nucleotides are TGTGCCAGCAGCCAAGCTGCCCGGGACAGGGCCTACGAGCAGTACTTC.

The rearrangement joins TRBV12-3 or TRBV12-4 to TRBJ2-7; D perhaps matches TRBD1 (6 bases). V lost 6 bases and J lost 5, with 14 bases in between. The CDR3 has 13 amino acids. CDR3 in amino acids: CASSPDRFHEQYF. The CDR3 nucleotides read TGTGCCAGCAGCCCTGACAGGTTCCACGAGCAGTACTTC.

The chain employs TRBV24-1 and TRBJ2-4; D may be TRBD1 (6 bases). The CDR3 loop spans 15 amino acids. Trimming shortened V by 4 bases and J by 6 bases, and 15 bases separated the two germline ends. Per the germline V gene, CDR1 is KGHDR and CDR2 is SFDVKD. The CDR3 is CATSDTRTERNIQYF. The DNA of the CDR3 is TGTGCCACCAGTGACACTAGGACAGAACGAAACATTCAGTACTTC.